Detailed here is one T cell receptor beta chain. Its antigen remains unknown. The CDR3 runs to 15 residues. PCR involved 60 Vbeta and 13 Jbeta primers. Assay: immunoSEQ multiplex PCR; the TCRdb copy retains only in-frame clones and omits some. Seen here are under 200,000 clones, approximately 79% observed once, and the top ten hold approximately 2%. This sample is part of a study of cytomegalovirus exposure and HLA in healthy donors. Turning to the study itself: Unique TCR beta sequences numbering over 100 million came from 150 million to 200 million T cells in an earlier analysis. From HLA-typed donors, an early data release held roughly 89 million unique TCRs. Whole-study findings and limits: When analyzed later, the rates of TCR association showed variation by HLA locus, with DRB1 the most and HLA-C the fewest. CMV serostatus stood as the only immune exposure information on hand.

The sequenced sample was PBMCs. The rearrangement joins TRBV21-1 to TRBJ2-7; the table calls TRBD1, which could not be checked here. TRBV21-1 is a pseudogene. The receptor was derived from a human donor in good health. The CDR3 DNA sequence: TGTGCCAGCAGCAAAACAGGGGCGAGCTCCTACGAGCAGTACTTC. This sequence encodes CASSKTGASSYEQYF.